This TCR beta chain is from a study of T cell repertoires in cytomegalovirus infection. Study-wide context: In public TCR beta signatures, there were indications of both CMV infection and matching HLA type. General study points: People with CMV and the relevant HLA were identified by cumulative public TCR beta family frequency.

This clonotype has a count of ten or more. The target antigen is unknown. From the reads, TCRdb called clonotypes with MiXCR, one entry per CDR3 protein. The repertoire holds under 100,000 distinct CDR3 sequences, about 3.8% seen once, with approximately 5% in the top ten. Germline values: CDR1 ENHRY, CDR2 SYGVKD. Trimming removed 7 bases at V and 4 bases at J, with 17 bases between. This CDR3 comprises 15 residues. This clonotype was sampled from a human donor in good health (CMV status not recorded). Some clones in this sample may be carry-over from other donors' samples. Sequencing was done on a sample of PBMCs. This chain links TRBV10-3 with TRBJ1-3; D gene uncertain. CDR3 coding DNA: TGTGCCATCAAACCTGGTGAGGGTGCCGGAAACACCATATATTTT. Translating it yields CAIKPGEGAGNTIYF.